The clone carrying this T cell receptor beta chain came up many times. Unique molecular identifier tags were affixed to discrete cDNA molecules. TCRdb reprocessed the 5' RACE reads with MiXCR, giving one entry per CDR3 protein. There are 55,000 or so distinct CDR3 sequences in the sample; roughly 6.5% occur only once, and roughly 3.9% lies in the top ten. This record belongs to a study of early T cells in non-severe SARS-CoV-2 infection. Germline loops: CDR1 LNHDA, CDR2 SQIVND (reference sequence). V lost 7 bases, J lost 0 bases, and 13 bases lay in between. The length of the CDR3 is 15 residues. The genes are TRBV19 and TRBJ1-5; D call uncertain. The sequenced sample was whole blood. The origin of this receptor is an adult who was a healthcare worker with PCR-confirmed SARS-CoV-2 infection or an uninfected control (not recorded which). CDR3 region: CASNEGSSSNQPQHF. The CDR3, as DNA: TGTGCCAGTAACGAGGGAAGCTCTAGCAATCAGCCCCAGCATTTT.